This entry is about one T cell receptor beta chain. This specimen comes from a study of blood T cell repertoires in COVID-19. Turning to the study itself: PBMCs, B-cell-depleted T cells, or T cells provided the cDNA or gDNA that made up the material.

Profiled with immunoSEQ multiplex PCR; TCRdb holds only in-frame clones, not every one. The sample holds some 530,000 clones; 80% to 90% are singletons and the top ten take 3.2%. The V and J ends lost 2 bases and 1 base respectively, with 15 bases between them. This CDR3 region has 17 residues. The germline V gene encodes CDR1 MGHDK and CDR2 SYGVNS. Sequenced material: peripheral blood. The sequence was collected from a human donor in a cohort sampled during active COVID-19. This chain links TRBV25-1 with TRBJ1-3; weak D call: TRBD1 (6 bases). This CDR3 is CASSEPRGSASGNTIYF. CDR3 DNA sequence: TGTGCCAGCAGTGAACCCAGGGGTAGTGCATCTGGAAACACCATATATTTT.